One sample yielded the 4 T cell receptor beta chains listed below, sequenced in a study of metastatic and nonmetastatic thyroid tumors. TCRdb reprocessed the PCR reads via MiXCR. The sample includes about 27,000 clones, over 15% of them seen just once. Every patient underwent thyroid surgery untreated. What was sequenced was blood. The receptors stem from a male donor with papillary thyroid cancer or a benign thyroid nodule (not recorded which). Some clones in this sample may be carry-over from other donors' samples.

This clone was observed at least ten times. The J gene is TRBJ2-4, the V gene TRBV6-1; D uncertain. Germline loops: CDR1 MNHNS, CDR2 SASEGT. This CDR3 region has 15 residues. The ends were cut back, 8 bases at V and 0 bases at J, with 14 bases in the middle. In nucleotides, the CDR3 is TGTGCCAGCCGGTACACCATTCTAGCCAAAAACATTCAGTACTTC. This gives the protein CASRYTILAKNIQYF.

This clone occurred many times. The CDR3 spells CASRLAGANVLTF. Here the CDR3 DNA reads TGTGCCAGCCGGCTAGCTGGGGCCAACGTCCTGACTTTC. J is TRBJ2-6 and V is TRBV28; the D is unclear. The CDR3 loop spans 13 amino acids. Per the germline V gene, CDR1 is MDHEN and CDR2 is SYDVKM. Trimming left V 8 bases short and J 2 bases short, with 7 bases between.

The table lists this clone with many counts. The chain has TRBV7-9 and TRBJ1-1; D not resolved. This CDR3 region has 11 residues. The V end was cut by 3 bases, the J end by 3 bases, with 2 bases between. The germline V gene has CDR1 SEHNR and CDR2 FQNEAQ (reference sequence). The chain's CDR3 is CASSLDTEAFF. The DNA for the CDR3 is TGTGCCAGCAGCTTGGACACTGAAGCTTTCTTT.

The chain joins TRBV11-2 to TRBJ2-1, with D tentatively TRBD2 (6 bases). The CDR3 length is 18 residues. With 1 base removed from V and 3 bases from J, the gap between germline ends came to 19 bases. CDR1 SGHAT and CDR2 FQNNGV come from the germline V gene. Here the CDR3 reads CASSLVGALGGNYNEQFF. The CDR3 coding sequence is TGTGCCAGCAGCTTAGTAGGAGCCCTTGGCGGGAACTACAATGAGCAGTTCTTC.